A selection of T cell receptor beta chains follows, all from one sample in a study of T cell changes during pregnancy in multiple sclerosis. The method was immunoSEQ multiplex PCR; TCRdb's version includes in-frame clones alone and lacks a portion of them. The profile shows approximately 100,000 clones, approximately 91% of them singletons. The sequenced sample was peripheral blood, obtained after pregnancy. The receptors originated from a female donor with multiple sclerosis, enrolled in a pregnancy study. Both conserved end residues are part of each CDR3. Fields, in order: CDR3 length, J gene, D gene, V gene, clone size, CDR3 DNA, CDR3 protein. The D gene is left open where the match is weak. The size of a clone is reported for some rows only, either as once, few or many, or as a class for expanded clones.

>13|TRBJ1-4|TRBD1|TRBV4-1|few
TGCGCCAGCAGTATGGACAGGGGACAAAAACTGTTTTTT
CASSMDRGQKLFF
>14|TRBJ1-2|-|TRBV5-5|-
TGTGCCAGCAGTACCCAGGGATTAAACTATGGCTACACCTTC
CASSTQGLNYGYTF
>17|TRBJ2-7|TRBD2|TRBV5-6|-
TGTGCCAGCAGCTTGAGGTCTAGCGGGGCCTTCCACTACGAGCAGTACTTC
CASSLRSSGAFHYEQYF
>16|TRBJ1-5|-|TRBV7-9|-
TGTGCCAGCAGCTTAGGCGGGGAAGTAGGCAATCAGCCCCAGCATTTT
CASSLGGEVGNQPQHF
>16|TRBJ1-1|-|TRBV7-9|-
TGTGCCAGCAGCTTAGCGGGCGGGAGGGCCAACACTGAAGCTTTCTTT
CASSLAGGRANTEAFF
>15|TRBJ1-4|-|TRBV5-4|-
TGTGCCAGCAGCCCGGACAGTGCAACTAATGAAAAACTGTTTTTT
CASSPDSATNEKLFF
>12|TRBJ2-2|-|TRBV2|-
TGTGCCAGCAGGGAAACATCCGGGGAGCTGTTTTTT
CASRETSGELFF
>13|TRBJ1-2|-|TRBV5-4|-
TGTGCCAGCAGCCTGACCAGGTCCTATGGCTACACCTTC
CASSLTRSYGYTF
>15|TRBJ2-7|TRBD2|TRBV19|-
TGTGCCAGTAGTAGCGGGACTAGCGGCCGCTACGAGCAGTACTTC
CASSSGTSGRYEQYF
>13|TRBJ2-7|TRBD1|TRBV2|-
TGTGCCAGCACGGGACAGGGGAACGACGAGCAGTACTTC
CASTGQGNDEQYF
>15|TRBJ2-7|TRBD1|TRBV5-6|-
TGTGCCAGCAGCTTGGGACAGGGGGTAACCTACGAGCAGTACTTC
CASSLGQGVTYEQYF
>15|TRBJ2-1|TRBD1|TRBV14|-
TGTGCCAGCAGCCTTACGGGACAGGGGCTCGATGAGCAGTTCTTC
CASSLTGQGLDEQFF
>11|TRBJ1-4|-|TRBV7-9|-
TGTGCCAGCACCTCCGGACAGAAACTGTTTTTT
CASTSGQKLFF
>14|TRBJ1-2|TRBD1|TRBV5-1|-
TGCGCCAGCAGCTTGGGACAGGGGGCGCGTGGCTACACCTTC
CASSLGQGARGYTF
>15|TRBJ2-3|-|TRBV18|-
TGTGCCAGCTCACCACTTGCAGGAACCACAGATACGCAGTATTTT
CASSPLAGTTDTQYF
>13|TRBJ2-5|-|TRBV5-6|-
TGTGCCAGCAGCTTTGGGGGAGGAGAGACCCAGTACTTC
CASSFGGGETQYF
>13|TRBJ1-2|TRBD1|TRBV6-5|-
TGTGCCAGCAGTTACGGGACAGGGGTTGGCTACACCTTC
CASSYGTGVGYTF
>19|TRBJ2-7|TRBD2|TRBV30|-
TGTGCCTGGAGTGTACTTGGGGCTAGCGGGGGGGCGACGCCCTACGAGCAGTACTTC
CAWSVLGASGGATPYEQYF
>13|TRBJ2-3|-|TRBV5-6|-
TGTGCCAGCACCTTGAGTAGGGGAGATACGCAGTATTTT
CASTLSRGDTQYF